The 8 T cell receptor beta chains given below trace back to one sample, sequenced in a study of cytomegalovirus exposure and HLA in healthy donors. Here immunoSEQ multiplex PCR was the method, and the copy in TCRdb shows in-frame clones only, minus some. Of 76,000 or so clones in the sample, roughly 94% were seen once. The sample consisted of PBMCs. Receptors originate from a woman under 30 in good health and CMV-seropositive.

This clone was picked up one time. The chain's CDR3 is CASSLQGGNQPQHF. The DNA for the CDR3 is TGTGCCAGCAGTTTACAGGGTGGCAATCAGCCCCAGCATTTT. V usage is TRBV28 and J usage is TRBJ1-5, with a tentative D call TRBD1 (5 bases). Trimming pared 2 bases from V and 2 bases from J, leaving 7 bases between. Per the germline V gene, CDR1 is MDHEN and CDR2 is SYDVKM. The CDR3 loop spans 14 amino acids.

The gene calls are TRBV10-3 and TRBJ2-7, with TRBD2 as a possible D gene (7 bases). The CDR3 runs to 14 residues. Germline CDR1 ENHRY, CDR2 SYGVKD. V lost 2 bases, J lost 3 bases, and 11 bases lay in between. CDR3 loop: CAISEGGGIYEQYF. The CDR3 nucleotides are TGTGCCATCAGTGAGGGGGGGGGCATCTACGAGCAGTACTTC.

The chain is built from TRBV4-3 and TRBJ2-3, with D hard to call. Trimming removed 2 bases at V and 2 bases at J, with 11 bases between. CDR3 length: 15 amino acids. The germline V gene encodes CDR1 LGHNA and CDR2 YSLEER. CDR3 in amino acids: CASSQQAGYTDTQYF. For the CDR3, the DNA is TGCGCCAGCAGCCAACAGGCAGGATACACAGATACGCAGTATTTT.

This clone was recorded a few times. V usage is TRBV6-1 and J usage is TRBJ1-2; 10 nucleotides agree with TRBD1. The CDR3 is 17 residues long. J lost 0 bases, V lost 2 bases, and 6 bases had no gene match. From germline, CDR1 is MNHNS and CDR2 SASEGT. The CDR3 DNA reads TGTGCCAGCAGTGAAAATGGTGGACAGGGGGCTAACTATGGCTACACCTTC. Amino acid sequence: CASSENGGQGANYGYTF.

This chain connects TRBV5-1 to TRBJ2-7; TRBD1 matches 11 bases. This CDR3 has 15 amino acids. The germline gives CDR1 SGHRS, CDR2 YFSETQ. Trimming removed 4 bases from V and 6 bases from J; junction bases left unmatched: 9. The CDR3: CASSRPGQGVGEQYF. The CDR3 region has the DNA TGCGCCAGCAGCCGACCGGGACAGGGGGTTGGCGAGCAGTACTTC. Using reference TRBV5-1 and TRBJ2-7 for the parts outside the CDR3, the full variable domain is KAGVTQTPRYLIKTRGQQVTLSCSPISGHRSVSWYQQTPGQGLQFLFEYFSETQRNKGNFPGRFSGRQFSNSRSEMNVSTLELGDSALYLCASSRPGQGVGEQYFGPGTRLTVT.

This chain connects TRBV27 to TRBJ2-1, with 8 bases aligning to TRBD2. Germline CDR1 MNHEY, CDR2 SMNVEV (reference sequence). After removal of 2 bases from V and 10 bases from J, the junction contained 7 bases not matched to a gene. The CDR3 is 14 residues long. As DNA, the CDR3 is TGTGCCAGCAGTTTAATAGGAGCGGGAGACGAGCAGTTCTTC. Encoded protein: CASSLIGAGDEQFF.

This chain links TRBV7-8 with TRBJ2-5; 7 bases map to TRBD2. CDR1 and CDR2 (germline): SGHVS, FQNEAQ. The CDR3 spans 17 residues. Trimming took 2 bases from V and 5 from J; bases not matched to a gene: 14. CDR3 protein: CASSLRVAGPSGETQYF. The CDR3 coding sequence is TGTGCCAGCAGCTTACGGGTAGCGGGTCCTAGTGGGGAGACCCAGTACTTC.

The chain couples TRBV5-1 to TRBJ2-1; 9 positions agree with TRBD1. The junction had 1 base not matched to a gene; V was cut back by 3 bases and J by 3 bases. Per the germline V gene, CDR1 is SGHRS and CDR2 is YFSETQ. The CDR3 runs 14 residues. The CDR3 DNA follows: TGCGCCAGCAGCTCGACAGGGGGCTACAATGAGCAGTTCTTC. Protein sequence: CASSSTGGYNEQFF.